This T cell receptor (beta chain) derives from a study of neoadjuvant anti-PD-1 for oral cavity cancer. As for the study in general: Patients mostly received three to four biweekly nivolumab doses at 3 mg/kg before surgery.

CDR1 and CDR2 from the germline V gene are LGHNA and YNFKEQ. Trimming took off 0 bases at V and 4 bases at J, with 12 bases between the two ends. This CDR3 comprises 15 residues. As concerns this clone: What it binds is unknown.

Study outcomes and limitations: Post-nivolumab, blood T cell clonality was significantly elevated in non-responders. TCR analyses covered only a few patients per response group.

Here immunoSEQ multiplex PCR was the method, and the copy in TCRdb shows in-frame clones only, minus some. The sample holds roughly 16,000 clones; about 69% are singletons and the top ten take about 3%. This receptor was obtained from a person aged 35 to 85 with oral cavity squamous cell carcinoma. The sample consisted of PBMCs, taken before nivolumab (anti-PD-1) treatment. This sequence joins TRBV4-2 and TRBJ1-2; no clear D gene. The CDR3 is CASSQDDRNSYGYTF. For the CDR3, the DNA is TGTGCCAGCAGCCAAGACGACCGAAACTCCTATGGCTACACCTTC.